The 27 T cell receptor beta chains reported below all come from one sample, sequenced in a study of cytomegalovirus exposure and HLA in healthy donors. The PCR ran on 60 Vbeta and 13 Jbeta primers. The table came from immunoSEQ multiplex PCR; TCRdb's copy has only in-frame clones and leaves some out. The sample includes under 200,000 clones, roughly 79% of them seen just once. Sequencing input: PBMCs. The receptors originated from a woman in her fifties or sixties in good health and CMV-seropositive.

This clone was counted only a few times. Germline is not matched at one junction end, which may reflect a read error. This chain joins TRBV5-4 and TRBJ2-3, with 7 bases lining up with TRBD2. From germline, CDR1 is SGHNT and CDR2 YYREEE (reference sequence). The CDR3 is made up of 17 amino acids. The CDR3 DNA reads TGTGCTAGCAGCGCAATGTGGCCTAGCGGAGGTCCAGATACGCAGTATTTT. Translated, it gives CASSAMWPSGGPDTQYF. Filled out from reference TRBV5-4 and TRBJ2-3, the complete variable domain reads ETGVTQSPTHLIKTRGQQVTLRCSSQSGHNTVSWYQQALGQGPQFIFQYYREEENGRGNFPPRFSGLQFPNYSSELNVNALELDDSALYLCASSAMWPSGGPDTQYFGPGTRLTVL.

The rearrangement uses TRBV6-6 and TRBJ2-7, with 7 nucleotides matching TRBD1. With V trimmed by 5 bases and J by 2 bases, 12 bases remained unmatched. The CDR3 is 16 amino acids. The germline V gene has CDR1 MNHNY and CDR2 SVGAGI (reference sequence). Here the CDR3 DNA reads TGTGCCAGCAGTCACGCGACAGGGTCCTTGGCCTACGAGCAGTACTTC. It codes for CASSHATGSLAYEQYF.

The chain is built from TRBV5-4 and TRBJ2-2; the match to TRBD1 covers 9 bases. The CDR3 loop spans 16 amino acids. The V segment lost 3 bases and the J segment 1 base; nucleotides outside the gene matches: 4. The germline V gene has CDR1 SGHNT and CDR2 YYREEE (reference sequence). CDR3 sequence reads: CASSSRTGENTGELFF. In DNA form, the CDR3 reads TGTGCCAGCAGCTCAAGGACAGGGGAGAACACCGGGGAGCTGTTTTTT.

Note on this clone: The junction shows a germline mismatch at one end, possibly a read error. The CDR3 loop reads CASSSRGTEPQPQHF. In DNA form, the CDR3 reads TGTGCTAGCAGTTCTCGCGGGACGGAACCTCAGCCCCAGCATTTT. This rearrangement joins TRBV7-7 to TRBJ1-5, with TRBD1 as a possible D gene (5 bases). CDR3 length equals 15 residues. Germline V gene sequence: CDR1 SSHAT, CDR2 FNYEAQ (reference sequence).

The chain joins TRBV7-2 to TRBJ1-2; the D is unclear. Germline-derived CDR1 and CDR2 are SGHTA and FQGNSA. The CDR3 covers 15 residues. V dropped 1 base and J dropped 4 bases, with 13 bases sitting between them. CDR3 amino acids: CASSLGGISAYGYTF. The CDR3 DNA reads as TGTGCCAGCAGCTTAGGCGGAATATCCGCCTATGGCTACACCTTC.

In this sample, this clone turned up once. V usage is TRBV6-1 and J usage is TRBJ1-2; the D is unclear. Per the germline V gene, CDR1 is MNHNS and CDR2 is SASEGT. Trimming took off 5 bases at V and 0 bases at J, with 10 bases between the two ends. The CDR3 extends over 14 amino acids. Here the CDR3 reads CASSPSGTNYGYTF. The CDR3 region has the DNA TGTGCCAGCAGTCCCTCCGGGACTAACTATGGCTACACCTTC.

This sequence joins TRBV11-3 and TRBJ2-3; the match to TRBD2 covers 9 bases. This CDR3 comprises 14 residues. Germline values: CDR1 SGHNT, CDR2 YENEEA. The V gene end was trimmed by 6 bases and the J gene end by 5 bases; junction bases not matched to a gene: 6. Here the CDR3 DNA reads TGTGCCAGCAGAAGCGGGGGGCAGGAAGATACGCAGTATTTT. Translated, it gives CASRSGGQEDTQYF.

This chain uses TRBV18 with TRBJ1-2, with D tentatively TRBD1 (6 bases). Germline V gives CDR1 KGHSH, CDR2 LQKENI. V lost 0 bases and J lost 10, with 12 bases in between. The CDR3 extends over 13 amino acids. In DNA, the CDR3 is TGTGCCAGCTCACCACCAAGCAGGGGACCCTACACCTTC. This translates into CASSPPSRGPYTF. The variable domain in full, with the rest retrieved from reference TRBV18 and TRBJ1-2, is NAGVMQNPRHLVRRRGQEARLRCSPMKGHSHVYWYRQLPEEGLKFMVYLQKENIIDESGMPKERFSAEFPKEGPSILRIQQVVRGDSAAYFCASSPPSRGPYTFGSGTRLTVV.

The gene calls are TRBV20-1 and TRBJ2-7; D is possibly TRBD1 (5 bases). The CDR3 is made up of 11 amino acids. Germline assignment: CDR1 DFQATT and CDR2 SNEGSKA (reference sequence). Deletions cut 3 bases from V and 8 bases from J, with 11 bases between. Here the CDR3 reads CSARASGKQYF. DNA of the CDR3: TGCAGTGCTAGGGCCTCAGGGAAGCAGTACTTC.

The chain carries TRBV5-1 and TRBJ1-1; 11 bases align to TRBD1. The CDR3 runs to 13 residues. V dropped 4 bases and J dropped 8; count of bases not matched to a gene: 4. The germline CDR1 and CDR2 sequences are SGHRS and YFSETQ. CDR3 sequence reads: CASSAGTGGEAFF. CDR3 DNA sequence: TGCGCCAGCAGCGCCGGGACAGGGGGGGAAGCTTTCTTT.

The chain joins TRBV28 to TRBJ1-5, with no clear D. The CDR3 spans 12 residues. V was cut by 7 bases and J by 4 bases, with 8 bases left in between. The germline gives CDR1 MDHEN, CDR2 SYDVKM. The CDR3 nucleotides are TGTGCCAGCAACGGTCCAAATCAGCCCCAGCATTTT. Its protein product is CASNGPNQPQHF.

To note about this clone: This specimen includes other DNA sequences encoding the same CDR3. The V and J genes are TRBV5-1 and TRBJ2-3; 11 nucleotides line up with TRBD2. Per the germline V gene, CDR1 is SGHRS and CDR2 is YFSETQ. There are 16 residues in the CDR3. The ends lost 0 bases at V and 2 bases at J; junction bases unmatched: 2. Written as DNA, the CDR3 is TGCGCCAGCAGCTTGGGACTAGCGGGACTCACAGATACGCAGTATTTT. It specifies CASSLGLAGLTDTQYF.

The J gene is TRBJ1-2, the V gene TRBV19; 9 bases line up with TRBD1. Germline CDR1 LNHDA, CDR2 SQIVND (reference sequence). CDR3 length equals 14 residues. The V and J ends lost 6 bases and 5 bases, in that order; junction bases with no gene match: 7. CDR3 in amino acids: CASRLRDRDYGYTF. Here the CDR3 DNA reads TGTGCCAGTAGGCTTCGGGACAGGGATTATGGCTACACCTTC.

V usage is TRBV15 and J usage is TRBJ1-1; 9 bases are shared with TRBD1. The germline gives CDR1 LNHNV, CDR2 YYDKDF (reference sequence). J gave up 5 bases and V 5 bases, and 3 bases lay outside the gene matches. CDR3 size: 13 residues. CDR3 protein: CATSGQGRTEAFF. The CDR3 bases are TGTGCCACCAGCGGACAGGGGCGGACTGAAGCTTTCTTT.

This chain links TRBV4-1 with TRBJ1-3; D perhaps matches TRBD1 (5 bases). In germline, CDR1 is MGHRA, CDR2 YSYEKL. Between the trimmed V and J ends, which lost 2 bases and 1 base, there was a span of 21 bases. This CDR3 comprises 19 residues. DNA of the CDR3: TGCGCCAGCAGCCAAAAACCCGCGGGGGAGGACATTTCTGGAAACACCATATATTTT. Protein sequence: CASSQKPAGEDISGNTIYF.

This chain uses TRBV10-3 with TRBJ1-2; 7 positions agree with TRBD1. Germline trimming cut 6 bases from V and 3 bases from J; bases unmatched to any gene: 4. Germline V gives CDR1 ENHRY, CDR2 SYGVKD. CDR3 length: 13 residues. CDR3 in DNA: TGTGCCATCAGCAGGGACAGCTACTATGGCTACACCTTC. Translated, it gives CAISRDSYYGYTF.

The gene calls are TRBV7-2 and TRBJ1-2; 7 nucleotides match TRBD1. V lost 6 bases to trimming and J lost 7 bases; unmatched junction nucleotides: 8. CDR1 SGHTA and CDR2 FQGNSA come from the germline V gene. The CDR3 runs to 13 residues. CDR3 sequence (DNA): TGTGCCAGCAGTTATGACAGGGAACGTGGCTACACCTTC. It codes for CASSYDRERGYTF.

V usage is TRBV5-1 and J usage is TRBJ2-2; 8 positions agree with TRBD1. Germline V gene lookup returns CDR1 SGHRS and CDR2 YFSETQ. After removal of 7 bases from V and 1 base from J, the junction contained 3 bases not matched to a gene. CDR3 size: 14 residues. The CDR3 nucleotides read TGCGCCAGCGCCGGGACAGGGAACACCGGGGAGCTGTTTTTT. It specifies CASAGTGNTGELFF.

V usage is TRBV9 and J usage is TRBJ2-1; no reliable D call. CDR3 length: 16 residues. Deletions cut 0 bases from V and 0 bases from J, with 10 bases between. CDR1 is SGDLS, CDR2 YYNGEE, per germline. Written as DNA, the CDR3 is TGTGCCAGCAGCGTAGCGTCCTCTTTCTCCTACAATGAGCAGTTCTTC. This translates into CASSVASSFSYNEQFF.

A few counts support this clone. The chain couples TRBV10-3 to TRBJ1-3; D is unclear. The germline V gene encodes CDR1 ENHRY and CDR2 SYGVKD. This CDR3 comprises 13 residues. Trimming took off 7 bases at V and 2 bases at J, with 9 bases between the two ends. This chain's CDR3 is CAITREAGNTIYF. CDR3 nucleotide sequence: TGTGCCATCACAAGGGAGGCTGGAAACACCATATATTTT.

This clone was counted a single time. V usage is TRBV5-1 and J usage is TRBJ2-1, with 14 bases lining up with TRBD2. The junction had 6 bases not matched to a gene; V was cut back by 4 bases and J by 9 bases. From germline, CDR1 is SGHRS and CDR2 YFSETQ. The CDR3 covers 15 residues. CDR3 protein: CASSPRLAGGVEQFF. The CDR3 DNA reads TGCGCCAGCAGCCCGAGACTAGCGGGGGGGGTTGAGCAGTTCTTC.

The chain carries TRBV6-1 and TRBJ2-1, with 9 bases identical to TRBD2. CDR1 MNHNS and CDR2 SASEGT come from the germline V gene. V lost 10 bases and J lost 3; bases outside the gene matches: 10. The CDR3 extends over 15 amino acids. The CDR3 is CAISPLAGYYNEQFF. The CDR3 DNA is TGTGCCATCAGCCCACTAGCGGGCTACTACAATGAGCAGTTCTTC.

V is TRBV4-3 and J is TRBJ1-2, with TRBD1 matching over 8 bases. Per the germline V gene, CDR1 is LGHNA and CDR2 is YSLEER. V lost 0 bases, J lost 9 bases, and 6 bases stayed unmatched. The CDR3 covers 14 residues. This CDR3 is CASSQDGQGARYTF. The CDR3 coding sequence is TGCGCCAGCAGCCAAGATGGACAGGGCGCGCGCTACACCTTC.

The chain joins TRBV6-5 to TRBJ1-1; D is unresolved. V lost 0 bases and J lost 5, with 10 bases in between. The CDR3 has 14 residues. The germline CDR1 and CDR2 sequences are MNHEY and SVGAGI. CDR3 sequence: CASSYSAGRTEAFF. The CDR3 DNA sequence: TGTGCCAGCAGTTACTCGGCGGGGAGGACTGAAGCTTTCTTT.

J is TRBJ1-5 and V is TRBV27; maybe TRBD1 (5 bases). The CDR3 loop spans 15 amino acids. The germline CDR1 and CDR2 sequences are MNHEY and SMNVEV (reference sequence). Trimming cost V 5 bases and J 3 bases, with 14 bases left between them. The CDR3 here is CASSPPGGFNQPQHF. CDR3 coding DNA: TGTGCCAGCAGTCCCCCCGGGGGGTTCAATCAGCCCCAGCATTTT.

The rearrangement joins TRBV11-3 to TRBJ1-2; a weak D match, TRBD1 (6 bases). The CDR3 extends over 15 amino acids. The V end was cut by 1 base, the J end by 4 bases, with 13 bases between. Germline V CDR1 and CDR2: SGHNT, YENEEA. The CDR3 nucleotides are TGTGCCAGCAGCTTAGCCAAACAGGGATCCTATGGCTACACCTTC. Its translation is CASSLAKQGSYGYTF.

The genes are TRBV11-2 and TRBJ2-7; 10 bases are a match to TRBD1. The CDR3 totals 17 residues. The trim removed 5 bases at V and 3 bases at J, leaving 13 bases unmatched. The V gene's germline CDR1 is SGHAT and CDR2 FQNNGV. The CDR3: CASSPNPGTGARYEQYF. CDR3 coding DNA: TGTGCCAGCAGCCCTAATCCCGGGACAGGGGCTCGCTACGAGCAGTACTTC.